A selection of T cell receptor beta chains follows, all from one sample in a study of shared clonotypes between healthy human individuals. Sequencing used immunoSEQ multiplex PCR; TCRdb keeps in-frame clones, though not all of them. The profile shows some 2,000,000 clones, 95% of them singletons. The source material was naive CD4+ T cells sorted from blood. The source is a man aged 18 to 29 in good health. Both conserved end residues are part of each CDR3. Fields, in order: D gene, J gene, clone size, V gene, CDR3 protein, CDR3 DNA. A D gene is named only where the DNA matches it firmly. The listing skips clone size in some rows; elsewhere it reads once, few, many or a size class.

.,TRBJ1-2,.,TRBV7-9,CASSTQSLTGNYGYTF,TGTGCCAGCAGCACACAAAGCCTGACAGGAAACTATGGCTACACCTTC
TRBD2,TRBJ2-3,once,TRBV15,CATSRTAAGSTDTQYF,TGTGCCACCAGCAGAACCGCAGCGGGAAGCACAGATACGCAGTATTTT
TRBD1,TRBJ1-5,.,TRBV29-1,CSVSRDRGLEHIYDQPQHF,TGCAGCGTGTCTAGAGACAGGGGGCTGGAGCATATCTACGATCAGCCCCAGCATTTT
TRBD1,TRBJ1-1,.,TRBV30,CAGDRADTEAFF,TGTGCCGGAGACAGGGCGGACACTGAAGCTTTCTTT
.,TRBJ2-1,.,TRBV5-1,CASSLVDRDYNEQFF,TGCGCCAGCAGCTTGGTGGACAGAGACTACAATGAGCAGTTCTTC
.,TRBJ2-3,.,TRBV11-2,CASSLGPDTQYF,TGTGCCAGCAGCTTAGGCCCAGATACGCAGTATTTT
TRBD1,TRBJ2-1,.,TRBV5-1,CASSSGQALGEQFF,TGCGCCAGCAGCTCGGGACAGGCTTTGGGTGAGCAGTTCTTC
.,TRBJ1-2,once,TRBV30,CAWSQTGKSPYGYTF,TGTGCCTGGAGCCAGACAGGAAAATCTCCCTATGGCTACACCTTC
TRBD1,TRBJ1-6,.,TRBV6-5,CASRPGTGGRSPLHF,TGTGCCAGCAGGCCCGGGACAGGGGGCCGATCACCCCTCCACTTT
.,TRBJ1-2,.,TRBV2,CASSDSANYGYTF,TGTGCCAGCAGTGACTCCGCAAACTATGGCTACACCTTC
TRBD2,TRBJ2-7,.,TRBV4-1,CASSQETKLAGVYEQYF,TGCGCCAGCAGCCAAGAGACGAAACTAGCGGGAGTCTACGAGCAGTACTTC
TRBD1,TRBJ1-4,.,TRBV7-9,CASSLARQGGEKLFF,TGTGCCAGCAGCTTAGCGAGACAGGGCGGAGAAAAACTGTTTTTT
.,TRBJ1-6,.,TRBV14,CASSQDGINNSPLHF,TGTGCCAGCAGCCAAGATGGAATAAATAATTCACCCCTCCACTTT
TRBD2,TRBJ2-1,.,TRBV7-8,CASSFGLAGLNEQFF,TGTGCCAGCAGCTTTGGACTAGCGGGGTTAAATGAGCAGTTCTTC
TRBD2,TRBJ2-1,.,TRBV6-5,CASSSSRVAGEEFF,TGTGCCAGCAGTTCCTCCCGAGTAGCGGGAGAGGAGTTCTTC
.,TRBJ2-5,.,TRBV7-7,CASSQPQETQYF,TGTGCTAGCAGCCAACCGCAAGAGACCCAGTACTTC
.,TRBJ2-5,.,TRBV9,CASSVGVTGDIETQYF,TGTGCCAGCAGCGTAGGTGTGACGGGTGATATAGAGACCCAGTACTTC
.,TRBJ2-3,.,TRBV20-1,CRAIGDTQYF,TGCAGGGCAATCGGAGATACGCAGTATTTT
TRBD1,TRBJ1-5,.,TRBV7-8,CASSLGETGLSQPQHF,TGTGCCAGCAGCTTGGGCGAGACAGGGTTAAGCCAGCCCCAGCATTTT
.,TRBJ1-2,.,TRBV20-1,CSARGRGGYTF,TGCAGTGCTAGAGGCCGGGGTGGCTACACCTTC
.,TRBJ1-2,.,TRBV5-1,CASSLRATREGNYGYTF,TGCGCCAGCAGCTTGAGGGCGACCCGGGAGGGGAACTATGGCTACACCTTC
.,TRBJ2-7,.,TRBV6-5,CASSYSGAREQYF,TGTGCCAGCAGTTACTCAGGGGCGAGGGAGCAGTACTTC
.,TRBJ1-6,few,TRBV7-9,CASSFSLGDNSPLHF,TGTGCCAGCAGCTTCTCACTAGGGGATAATTCACCCCTCCACTTT
.,TRBJ2-7,.,TRBV28,CASSISTGRSYEQYF,TGTGCCAGCAGTATATCGACAGGGAGGTCCTACGAGCAGTACTTC
.,TRBJ1-3,.,TRBV30,CAWRGLGNTIYF,TGTGCCTGGAGGGGCCTGGGAAACACCATATATTTT
TRBD2,TRBJ2-5,.,TRBV6-1,CASTYSGGETQYF,TGTGCCAGCACCTATAGCGGGGGGGAGACCCAGTACTTC
.,TRBJ2-1,.,TRBV4-1,CASSQVGGLLSNEQFF,TGCGCCAGCAGCCAAGTGGGAGGTCTCCTTTCGAATGAGCAGTTCTTC
.,TRBJ1-3,.,TRBV7-7,CASSKGVSSGNTIYF,TGTGCTAGCAGCAAAGGGGTTAGCTCTGGAAACACCATATATTTT
.,TRBJ2-2,.,TRBV28,CASSLVVGRTGELFF,TGTGCCAGCAGTTTAGTCGTTGGCAGGACCGGGGAGCTGTTTTTT
.,TRBJ1-5,.,TRBV5-1,CASSLAGNQPQHF,TGCGCCAGCAGCTTGGCCGGTAATCAGCCCCAGCATTTT
.,TRBJ2-5,.,TRBV5-1,CASSSQGVRETQYF,TGCGCCAGCAGCTCACAGGGTGTTCGGGAGACCCAGTACTTC